This TCR beta chain was identified during a study of T cell changes during pregnancy in multiple sclerosis. CDR1 and CDR2 (germline): MNHEY, SVGAGI. The V and J ends lost 6 bases and 0 bases respectively, with 9 bases between them. There are 14 residues in the CDR3. Data came from immunoSEQ multiplex PCR; TCRdb stores just in-frame clones and leaves some out. The sample lists 50,000 or so clones, 85% to 95% occurring once. The rearrangement links TRBV6-5 to TRBJ2-1; tentative D call: TRBD2 (5 bases). The TCR comes from a female donor with multiple sclerosis, enrolled in a pregnancy study. This material consisted of CD4+ T cells from peripheral blood mononuclear cells, taken in the second trimester of pregnancy. In nucleotides, the CDR3 is TGTGCCAGCAGCCGCGCGGGCTCCTACAATGAGCAGTTCTTC. Translation: CASSRAGSYNEQFF.